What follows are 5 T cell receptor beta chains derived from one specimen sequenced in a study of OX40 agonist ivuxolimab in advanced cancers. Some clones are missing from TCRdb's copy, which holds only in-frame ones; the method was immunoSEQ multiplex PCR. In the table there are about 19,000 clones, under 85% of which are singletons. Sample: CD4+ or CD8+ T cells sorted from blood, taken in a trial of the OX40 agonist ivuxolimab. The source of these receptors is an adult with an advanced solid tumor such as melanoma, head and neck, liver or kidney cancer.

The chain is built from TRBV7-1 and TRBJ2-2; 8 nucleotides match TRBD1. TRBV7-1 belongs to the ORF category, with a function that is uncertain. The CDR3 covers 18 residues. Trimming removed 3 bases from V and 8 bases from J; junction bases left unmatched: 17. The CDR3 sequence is CASSSSGGAAGLTGELFF. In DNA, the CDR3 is TGTGCCAGCAGCTCTTCAGGGGGCGCAGCTGGTTTAACGGGGGAGCTGTTTTTT.

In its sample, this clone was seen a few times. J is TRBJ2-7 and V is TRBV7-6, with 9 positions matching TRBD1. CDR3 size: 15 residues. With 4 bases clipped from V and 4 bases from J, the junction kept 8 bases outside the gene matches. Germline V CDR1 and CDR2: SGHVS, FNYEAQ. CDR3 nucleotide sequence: TGTGCCAGCAGCTCCGGGACAGGGAAAGGATACGAGCAGTACTTC. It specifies CASSSGTGKGYEQYF.

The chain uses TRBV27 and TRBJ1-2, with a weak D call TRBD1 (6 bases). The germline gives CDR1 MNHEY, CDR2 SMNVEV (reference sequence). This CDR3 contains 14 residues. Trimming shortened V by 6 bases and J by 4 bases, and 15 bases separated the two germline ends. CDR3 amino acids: CASREAQGGYGYTF. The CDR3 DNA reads TGTGCCAGCAGAGAAGCACAGGGTGGCTATGGCTACACCTTC.

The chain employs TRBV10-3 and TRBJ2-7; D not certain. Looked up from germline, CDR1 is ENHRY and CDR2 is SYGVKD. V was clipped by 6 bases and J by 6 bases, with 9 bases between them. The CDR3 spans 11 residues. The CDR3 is CAIRVGLEQYF. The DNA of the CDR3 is TGTGCCATCAGAGTAGGCCTCGAGCAGTACTTC.

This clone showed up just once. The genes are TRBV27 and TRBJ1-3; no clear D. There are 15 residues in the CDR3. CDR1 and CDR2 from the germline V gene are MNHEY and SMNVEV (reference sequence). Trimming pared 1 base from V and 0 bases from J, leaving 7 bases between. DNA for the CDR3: TGTGCCAGCAGTTTATTTGCGGGCTCTGGAAACACCATATATTTT. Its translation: CASSLFAGSGNTIYF.